A selection of T cell receptor beta chains follows, all from one sample in a study of T cell responses to AZD1222 COVID-19 vaccine. Generated by immunoSEQ multiplex PCR, the TCRdb table keeps only in-frame clones and is missing some. The sample records around 50,000 clones, around 80% being singletons. The input for sequencing was peripheral blood, taken on day 0 of AZD1222 vaccination. These receptors were obtained from an adult in good health. Each CDR3 is given with its conserved first and last residue. Fields, in order: clone size, J gene, V gene, CDR3 protein. Clone size is not always given. Where it is, it says once, few, many or a class for expanded clones.

clone size: .
J gene: TRBJ1-1
V gene: TRBV28
CDR3 protein: CASSLPGQGRISTEAFF

clone size: few
J gene: TRBJ1-2
V gene: TRBV29-1
CDR3 protein: CSVDQGGSNYGYTF

clone size: .
J gene: TRBJ2-1
V gene: TRBV7-2
CDR3 protein: CASSFLKRGGSSEQFF

clone size: .
J gene: TRBJ2-3
V gene: TRBV6-5
CDR3 protein: CASRNLAGGTDTQYF

clone size: .
J gene: TRBJ2-7
V gene: TRBV7-9
CDR3 protein: CASSGRDSISYEQYF

clone size: once
J gene: TRBJ2-1
V gene: TRBV18
CDR3 protein: CASSTGGSYNEQFF

clone size: .
J gene: TRBJ1-4
V gene: TRBV7-9
CDR3 protein: CASSLNIGDKLFF

clone size: .
J gene: TRBJ2-5
V gene: TRBV4-1
CDR3 protein: CATRDRGLPGETQYF

clone size: once
J gene: TRBJ2-5
V gene: TRBV11-2
CDR3 protein: CASSLDRRGETQYF

clone size: .
J gene: TRBJ2-3
V gene: TRBV18
CDR3 protein: CASSLRLSSRTSTDTQYF

clone size: few
J gene: TRBJ1-5
V gene: TRBV5-6
CDR3 protein: CASSLAGGGQPQHF

clone size: .
J gene: TRBJ2-1
V gene: TRBV9
CDR3 protein: CASSVTSGVYNEQFF

clone size: .
J gene: TRBJ2-7
V gene: TRBV7-2
CDR3 protein: CASSLSVNSYEQYF

clone size: .
J gene: TRBJ1-5
V gene: TRBV7-9
CDR3 protein: CASSDDGYNQPQHF

clone size: .
J gene: TRBJ1-5
V gene: TRBV5-8
CDR3 protein: CASSSGTGGHQPQHF

clone size: .
J gene: TRBJ1-3
V gene: TRBV9
CDR3 protein: CASSARGMGPIYF

clone size: .
J gene: TRBJ2-7
V gene: TRBV2
CDR3 protein: CANARDNSYEQYF

clone size: .
J gene: TRBJ2-1
V gene: TRBV7-8
CDR3 protein: CASSLSPSGTGTIREQFF

clone size: .
J gene: TRBJ2-1
V gene: TRBV5-1
CDR3 protein: CASSISSGVYNEQFF

clone size: few
J gene: TRBJ2-7
V gene: TRBV11-2
CDR3 protein: CASSLEVGSYEQYF

clone size: .
J gene: TRBJ2-7
V gene: TRBV6-6
CDR3 protein: CASSRLAVEFEQYF

clone size: .
J gene: TRBJ1-1
V gene: TRBV7-2
CDR3 protein: CASSLPNGFNTEAFF

clone size: few
J gene: TRBJ2-5
V gene: TRBV11-2
CDR3 protein: CASSRGAGETQYF

clone size: .
J gene: TRBJ2-2
V gene: TRBV21-1
CDR3 protein: CASSRYTRTGELFF

clone size: .
J gene: TRBJ1-1
V gene: TRBV19
CDR3 protein: CASTMGQLNTEAFF

clone size: .
J gene: TRBJ1-1
V gene: TRBV6-5
CDR3 protein: CASSPDRNPWAEAFF

clone size: .
J gene: TRBJ1-6
V gene: TRBV21-1
CDR3 protein: CASSKRTQDGLNSPLHF

clone size: .
J gene: TRBJ1-6
V gene: TRBV7-9
CDR3 protein: CASSPVSYNSPLHF

clone size: .
J gene: TRBJ2-2
V gene: TRBV11-2
CDR3 protein: CASSSARTGELFF

clone size: .
J gene: TRBJ2-3
V gene: TRBV28
CDR3 protein: CASSLWGGTQYF

clone size: .
J gene: TRBJ2-3
V gene: TRBV5-1
CDR3 protein: CASSRGLAGGRRTDTQYF

clone size: .
J gene: TRBJ2-7
V gene: TRBV10-1
CDR3 protein: CASSESDSGIYEQYF

clone size: .
J gene: TRBJ1-6
V gene: TRBV11-2
CDR3 protein: CASSLRGGALRGNSPLHF

clone size: once
J gene: TRBJ2-1
V gene: TRBV5-4
CDR3 protein: CASSPGQGAAGGNEQFF

clone size: once
J gene: TRBJ1-2
V gene: TRBV28
CDR3 protein: CASRVAYRGHGYTF

clone size: .
J gene: TRBJ2-7
V gene: TRBV6-5
CDR3 protein: CASKSSSYEQYF

clone size: .
J gene: TRBJ1-3
V gene: TRBV7-2
CDR3 protein: CASSLGLSAGNTIYF

clone size: .
J gene: TRBJ1-1
V gene: TRBV6-5
CDR3 protein: CASSYQGGHTEAFF

clone size: .
J gene: TRBJ1-5
V gene: TRBV5-6
CDR3 protein: CASSGGLANQPQHF

clone size: .
J gene: TRBJ2-3
V gene: TRBV20-1
CDR3 protein: CSGRVADTQYF

clone size: .
J gene: TRBJ2-1
V gene: TRBV5-1
CDR3 protein: CASSLTAGGNNEQFF

clone size: .
J gene: TRBJ1-2
V gene: TRBV7-3
CDR3 protein: CASSLSGGDYGYTF

clone size: .
J gene: TRBJ1-5
V gene: TRBV30
CDR3 protein: CAWSIGQPQHF

clone size: .
J gene: TRBJ1-2
V gene: TRBV28
CDR3 protein: CASSPPVGQGNGYTF

clone size: .
J gene: TRBJ2-1
V gene: TRBV4-3
CDR3 protein: CASSQDSLAGGEQFF

clone size: .
J gene: TRBJ2-3
V gene: TRBV5-1
CDR3 protein: CASSLRGLGGTDTQYF

clone size: .
J gene: TRBJ1-4
V gene: TRBV3-1/TRBV3-2
CDR3 protein: CASSLRQGADEKLFF

clone size: .
J gene: TRBJ2-3
V gene: TRBV30
CDR3 protein: CAWGVRKGDTQYF

clone size: .
J gene: TRBJ1-4
V gene: TRBV5-1
CDR3 protein: CASSPGQGKEKLFF

clone size: .
J gene: TRBJ2-3
V gene: TRBV6-5
CDR3 protein: CASSSQLWADTQYF

clone size: once
J gene: TRBJ2-1
V gene: TRBV5-6
CDR3 protein: CASSLPSFNEQFF

clone size: .
J gene: TRBJ1-2
V gene: TRBV14
CDR3 protein: CASSPSMQGANGYTF

clone size: .
J gene: TRBJ1-4
V gene: TRBV7-9
CDR3 protein: CASSLVSIEGEKLFF

clone size: .
J gene: TRBJ1-6
V gene: TRBV3-1/TRBV3-2
CDR3 protein: CASSQGTLNSPLHF

clone size: .
J gene: TRBJ2-7
V gene: TRBV5-3
CDR3 protein: CARSLSRQGSEQYF

clone size: .
J gene: TRBJ2-1
V gene: TRBV5-1
CDR3 protein: CASSLVPGGYNEQFF

clone size: .
J gene: TRBJ2-5
V gene: TRBV27
CDR3 protein: CASRRGPQETQYF